This TCR beta chain was identified during a study of blood T cell repertoires in COVID-19. Original methodology: Using reference gene primer amplification, nucleated cell counts were estimated. The protocol was immunoSEQ multiplex PCR, while the TCRdb copy is restricted to in-frame clones and leaves out a portion. That table supplies the V and J calls and clone size; D and trimming were determined from the DNA. The table includes about 410,000 clones, roughly 90% detected once. Trimming shortened V by 3 bases and J by 3 bases, and 12 bases separated the two germline ends. The CDR3 is 14 residues long. The germline CDR1 and CDR2 sequences are SGHDN and FVKESK.

The TCR comes from a woman aged 25 to 45 with active or convalescent COVID-19. Sequenced input: peripheral blood. The chain has TRBV14 and TRBJ2-7; D unresolved. The DNA for the CDR3 is TGTGCCAGCAGCCACGTTTTCCCCTACTACGAGCAGTACTTC. Protein product: CASSHVFPYYEQYF.